The clone carrying this T cell receptor (beta chain) was picked up many times. The data originate from a study of early T cells in non-severe SARS-CoV-2 infection. Deletions cut 8 bases from V and 0 bases from J, with 11 bases between. The CDR3 spans 12 residues. Germline V gene sequence: CDR1 SQVTM, CDR2 ANQGSEA. TCRdb reprocessed the 5' RACE reads via MiXCR and lists one record per CDR3 protein. The data show about 66,000 distinct CDR3 sequences, with approximately 9.2% seen just once and 3% to 3.5% held by the top ten. The sequence was collected from an adult who was a healthcare worker with PCR-confirmed SARS-CoV-2 infection or an uninfected control (not recorded which). The chain joins TRBV29-1 to TRBJ2-7; possibly TRBD1 for D (6 bases). The sample was whole blood. The CDR3: CSFGQNSYEQYF. Written as DNA, the CDR3 is TGCAGCTTCGGACAGAACTCCTACGAGCAGTACTTC.